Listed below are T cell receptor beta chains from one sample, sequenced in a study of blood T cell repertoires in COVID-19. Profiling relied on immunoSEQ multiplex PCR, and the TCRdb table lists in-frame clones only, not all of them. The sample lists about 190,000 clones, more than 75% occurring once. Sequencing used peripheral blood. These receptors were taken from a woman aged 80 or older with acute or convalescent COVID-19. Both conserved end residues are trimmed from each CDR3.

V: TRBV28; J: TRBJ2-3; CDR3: ASSRLGGTDTQY
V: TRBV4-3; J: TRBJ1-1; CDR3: ASSQDPGTVTEAF
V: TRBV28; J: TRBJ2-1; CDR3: ASSLNRQGANEQF
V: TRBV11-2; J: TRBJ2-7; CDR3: ASSMRTGFNEQY
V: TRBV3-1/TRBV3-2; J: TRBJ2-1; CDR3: ASSLIASGSSYNEQF
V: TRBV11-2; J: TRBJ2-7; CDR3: ASSPSAGAYEQY
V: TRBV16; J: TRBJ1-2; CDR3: ASSQLAVPGYGYT
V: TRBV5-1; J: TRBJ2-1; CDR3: ASSLEAVGRYNEQF
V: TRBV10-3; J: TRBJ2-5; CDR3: AISPSKGRGQETQY
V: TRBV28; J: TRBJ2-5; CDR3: ASSFGQMIETQY
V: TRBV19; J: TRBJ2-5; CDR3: ASSIKLLQETQY
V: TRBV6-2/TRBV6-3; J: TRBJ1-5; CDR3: ASSKVPYIRDRDYSNQPQH
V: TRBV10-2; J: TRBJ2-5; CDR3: ASRSLAGGRETQY
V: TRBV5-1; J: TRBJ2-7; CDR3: ASSIPAGQGSEQY
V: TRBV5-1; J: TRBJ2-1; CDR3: ASSPAIAGVGNEQF